The present T cell receptor beta chain was sequenced within a study of blood T cell repertoires in COVID-19. Study background: Researchers got acute and convalescent COVID-19 samples from the United States, Italy and Spain.

Libraries were prepared by immunoSEQ multiplex PCR; TCRdb keeps only in-frame clonotypes and omits some of them. This table has approximately 150,000 clones, approximately 80% appearing once. Trimming pared 0 bases from V and 0 bases from J, leaving 12 bases between. Per germline, CDR1 MGHRA and CDR2 YSYEKL. The CDR3 is 17 amino acids. V gene TRBV4-1 combines with J gene TRBJ2-1; the D gene is possibly TRBD1 (5 bases). Sample: peripheral blood. The TCR was taken from a man aged 60 to 69 with active or convalescent COVID-19. The chain's CDR3 is CASSQDSTEFSYNEQFF. The CDR3, as DNA: TGCGCCAGCAGCCAAGACTCGACAGAATTCTCCTACAATGAGCAGTTCTTC.